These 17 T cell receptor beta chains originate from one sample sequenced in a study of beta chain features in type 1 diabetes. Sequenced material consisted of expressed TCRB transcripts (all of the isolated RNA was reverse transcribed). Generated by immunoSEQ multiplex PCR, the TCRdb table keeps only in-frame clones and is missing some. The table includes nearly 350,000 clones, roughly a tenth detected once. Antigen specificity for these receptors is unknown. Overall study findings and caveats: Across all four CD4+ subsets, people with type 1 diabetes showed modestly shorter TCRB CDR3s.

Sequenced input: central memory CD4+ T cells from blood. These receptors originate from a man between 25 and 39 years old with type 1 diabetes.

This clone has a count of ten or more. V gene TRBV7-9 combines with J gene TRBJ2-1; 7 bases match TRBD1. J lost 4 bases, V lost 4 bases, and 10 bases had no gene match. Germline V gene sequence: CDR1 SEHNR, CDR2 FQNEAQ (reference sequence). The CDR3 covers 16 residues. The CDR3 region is CASSSEDRTIYNEQFF. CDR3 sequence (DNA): TGTGCCAGCAGCTCGGAGGACAGGACAATTTACAATGAGCAGTTCTTC.

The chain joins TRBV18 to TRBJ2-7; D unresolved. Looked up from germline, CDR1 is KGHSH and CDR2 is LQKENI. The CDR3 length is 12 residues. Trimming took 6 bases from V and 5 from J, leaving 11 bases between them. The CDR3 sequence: CASSPDRNEQYF. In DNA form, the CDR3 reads TGTGCCAGCTCCCCTGATAGGAACGAGCAGTACTTC.

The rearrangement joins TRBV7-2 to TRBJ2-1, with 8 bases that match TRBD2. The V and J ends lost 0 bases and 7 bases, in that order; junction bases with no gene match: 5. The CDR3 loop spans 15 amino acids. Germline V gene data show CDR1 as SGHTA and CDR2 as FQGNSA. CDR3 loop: CASSLAPSGLNEQFF. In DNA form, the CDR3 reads TGTGCCAGCAGCTTAGCGCCTAGCGGGCTTAATGAGCAGTTCTTC.

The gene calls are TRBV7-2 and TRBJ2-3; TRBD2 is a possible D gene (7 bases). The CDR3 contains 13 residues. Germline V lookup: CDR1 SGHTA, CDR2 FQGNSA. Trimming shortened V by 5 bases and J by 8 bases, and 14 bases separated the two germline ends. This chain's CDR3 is CASSPRGEGTQYF. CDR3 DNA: TGTGCCAGCAGCCCGAGGGGGGAGGGTACGCAGTATTTT. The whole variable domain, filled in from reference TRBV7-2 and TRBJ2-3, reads GAGVSQSPSNKVTEKGKDVELRCDPISGHTALYWYRQSLGQGLEFLIYFQGNSAPDKSGLPSDRFSAERTGGSVSTLTIQRTQQEDSAVYLCASSPRGEGTQYFGPGTRLTVL.

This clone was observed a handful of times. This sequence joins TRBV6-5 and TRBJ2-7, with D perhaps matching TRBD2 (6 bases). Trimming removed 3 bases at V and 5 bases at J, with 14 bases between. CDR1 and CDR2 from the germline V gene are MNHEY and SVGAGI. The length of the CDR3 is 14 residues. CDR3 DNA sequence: TGTGCCAGCAGTTATCAGGGAGGCAGGGACGAGCAGTACTTC. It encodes CASSYQGGRDEQYF.

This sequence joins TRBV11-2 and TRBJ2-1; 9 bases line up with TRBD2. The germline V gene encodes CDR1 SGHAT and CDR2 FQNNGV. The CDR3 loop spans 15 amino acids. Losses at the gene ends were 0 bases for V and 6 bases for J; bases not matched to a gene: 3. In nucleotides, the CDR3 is TGTGCCAGCAGCTTAGATAAACTAGCGGGCAATGAGCAGTTCTTC. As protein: CASSLDKLAGNEQFF. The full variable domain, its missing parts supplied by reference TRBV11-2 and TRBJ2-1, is EAGVAQSPRYKIIEKRQSVAFWCNPISGHATLYWYQQILGQGPKLLIQFQNNGVVDDSQLPKDRFSAERLKGVDSTLKIQPAKLEDSAVYLCASSLDKLAGNEQFFGPGTRLTVL.

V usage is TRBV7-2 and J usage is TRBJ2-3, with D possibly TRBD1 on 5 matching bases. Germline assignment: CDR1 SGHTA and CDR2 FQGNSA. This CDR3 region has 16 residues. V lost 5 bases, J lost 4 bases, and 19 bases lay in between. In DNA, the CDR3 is TGTGCCAGCAGCACCCGGACACTCCCCTCAGCAGATACGCAGTATTTT. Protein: CASSTRTLPSADTQYF.

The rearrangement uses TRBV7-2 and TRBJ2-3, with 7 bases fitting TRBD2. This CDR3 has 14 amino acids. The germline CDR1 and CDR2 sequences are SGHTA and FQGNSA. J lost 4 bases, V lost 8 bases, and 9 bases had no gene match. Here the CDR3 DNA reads TGTGCCAGCGAGAGGGGCCTAGCGGCAGATACGCAGTATTTT. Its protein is CASERGLAADTQYF.

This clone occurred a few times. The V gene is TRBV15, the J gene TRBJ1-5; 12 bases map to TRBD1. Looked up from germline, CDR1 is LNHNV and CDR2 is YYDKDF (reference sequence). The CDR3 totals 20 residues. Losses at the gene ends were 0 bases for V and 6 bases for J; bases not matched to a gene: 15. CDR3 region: CATSREFGTGGKGEGQPQHF. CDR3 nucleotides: TGTGCCACCAGCAGAGAATTCGGGACAGGGGGCAAGGGTGAGGGTCAGCCCCAGCATTTT.

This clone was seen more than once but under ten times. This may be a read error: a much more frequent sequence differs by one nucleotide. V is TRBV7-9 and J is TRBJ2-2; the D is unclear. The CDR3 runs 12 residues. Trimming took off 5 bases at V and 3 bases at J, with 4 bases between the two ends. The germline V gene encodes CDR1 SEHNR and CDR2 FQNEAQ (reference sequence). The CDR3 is CASSRDTGELFF. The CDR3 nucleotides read TGTGCCAGCAGCCGGGACACCGGGGAGCTGTTTTTT.

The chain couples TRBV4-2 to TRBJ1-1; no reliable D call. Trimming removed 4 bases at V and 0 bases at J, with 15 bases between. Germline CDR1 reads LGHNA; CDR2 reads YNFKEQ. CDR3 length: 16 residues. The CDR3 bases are TGTGCCAGCAGCCCAGAGAGAAGCAGGATGAACACTGAAGCTTTCTTT. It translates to CASSPERSRMNTEAFF.

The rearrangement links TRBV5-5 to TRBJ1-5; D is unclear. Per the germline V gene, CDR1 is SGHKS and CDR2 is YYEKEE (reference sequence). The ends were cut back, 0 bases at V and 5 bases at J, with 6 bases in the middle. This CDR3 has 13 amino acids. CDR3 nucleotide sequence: TGTGCCAGCAGCTTGGAGATGTATCAGCCCCAGCATTTT. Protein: CASSLEMYQPQHF.

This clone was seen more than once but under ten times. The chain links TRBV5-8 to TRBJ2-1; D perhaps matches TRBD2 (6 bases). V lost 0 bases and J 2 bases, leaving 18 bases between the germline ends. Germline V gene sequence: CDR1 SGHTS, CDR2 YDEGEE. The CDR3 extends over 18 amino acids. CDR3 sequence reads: CASSLVVGSGGTYNEQFF. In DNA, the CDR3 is TGTGCCAGCAGCTTGGTAGTAGGATCCGGGGGAACCTACAATGAGCAGTTCTTC.

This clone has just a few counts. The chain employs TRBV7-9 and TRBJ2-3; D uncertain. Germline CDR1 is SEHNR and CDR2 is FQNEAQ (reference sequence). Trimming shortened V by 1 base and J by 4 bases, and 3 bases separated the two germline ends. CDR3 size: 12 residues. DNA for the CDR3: TGTGCCAGCAGCTTAGTGCCAGATACGCAGTATTTT. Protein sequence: CASSLVPDTQYF.

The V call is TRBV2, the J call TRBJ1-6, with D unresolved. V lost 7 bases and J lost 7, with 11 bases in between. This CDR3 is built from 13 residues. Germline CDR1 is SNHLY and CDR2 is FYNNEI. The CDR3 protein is CASMGGVNSPLHF. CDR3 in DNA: TGTGCCAGCATGGGCGGAGTAAATTCACCCCTCCACTTT.

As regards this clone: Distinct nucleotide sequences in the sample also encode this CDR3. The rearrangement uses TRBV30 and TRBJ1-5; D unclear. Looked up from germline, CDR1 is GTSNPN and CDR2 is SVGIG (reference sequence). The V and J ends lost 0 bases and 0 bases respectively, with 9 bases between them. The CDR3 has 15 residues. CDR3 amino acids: CAWSVGGNSNQPQHF. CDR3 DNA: TGTGCCTGGAGTGTAGGCGGAAATAGCAATCAGCCCCAGCATTTT.

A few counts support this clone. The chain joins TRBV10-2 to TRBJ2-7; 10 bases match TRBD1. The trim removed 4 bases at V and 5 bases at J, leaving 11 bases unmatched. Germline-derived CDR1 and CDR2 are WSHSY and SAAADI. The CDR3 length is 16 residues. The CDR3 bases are TGCGCCAGCAGTGGCCATCCGGGACAGGGGCACCACGAGCAGTACTTC. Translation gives CASSGHPGQGHHEQYF.